Listed here is a single T cell receptor (beta chain). The CDR3 is 15 residues long. J lost 1 base, V lost 2 bases, and 3 bases had no gene match. Germline assignment: CDR1 SGHNT and CDR2 YYREEE (reference sequence). PCR involved 60 Vbeta and 13 Jbeta primers. This table comes from immunoSEQ multiplex PCR, and its TCRdb copy is limited to in-frame clones, with some not included. Here the sample spans roughly 120,000 clones, 60% to 85% being singletons. The data were obtained in a study of cytomegalovirus exposure and HLA in healthy donors. This clonotype was obtained from a man between 45 and 60 years old in good health and CMV-seronegative. The chain has TRBV5-4 and TRBJ2-4; 7 bases agree with TRBD1. The source material was PBMCs. The CDR3 region has the DNA TGTGCCAGCAGCTTCGGCAGGGGGGCCAAAAACATTCAGTACTTC. Its protein product is CASSFGRGAKNIQYF. Based on the CDR3 plus reference TRBV5-4 and TRBJ2-4, the full variable domain is ETGVTQSPTHLIKTRGQQVTLRCSSQSGHNTVSWYQQALGQGPQFIFQYYREEENGRGNFPPRFSGLQFPNYSSELNVNALELDDSALYLCASSFGRGAKNIQYFGAGTRLSVL.